This T cell receptor beta chain was recovered during a study of spatial heterogeneity in lung cancer. Study overall: A consistent excess of beta-chain over alpha-chain sequences was detected.

At least ten counts were recorded for this clonotype. Germline V gives CDR1 SGHAT, CDR2 FQNNGV. V lost 1 base and J lost 0, with 7 bases in between. The CDR3 covers 15 residues. Time point reported: sample taken at primary tumor resection. Material for sequencing was whole RNA from tumor, nontumor lung or frozen PBMC, left unsorted. The donors were 55 to 85 patients with non-small cell lung cancer that was early-stage and untreated. Using its own MiXCR run on the 5' RACE reads, TCRdb lists one record per CDR3 protein. The sample lists tens of thousands of distinct CDR3 sequences, approximately 7.2% seen once, with approximately 14% in the top ten.

The sequenced sample was PBMCs, obtained at surgery. This sequence was found in a male donor with early-stage non-small cell lung cancer. V and J are TRBV11-2 and TRBJ2-1, with no clear D. CDR3 protein: CASSLGPSSYNEQFF. Here the CDR3 DNA reads TGTGCCAGCAGCTTAGGACCGAGCTCCTACAATGAGCAGTTCTTC.